The 13 T cell receptor beta chains below all came from one sample that was sequenced in a study of T cell responses to AZD1222 COVID-19 vaccine. The data were produced by immunoSEQ multiplex PCR, yet TCRdb's version contains in-frame clones alone and is incomplete. Counted here are some 140,000 clones, over 65% occurring once; the ten biggest clones make up about 4%. This specimen consisted of peripheral blood, obtained on day 0 of AZD1222 vaccination. These receptors came from an adult in good health.

This clone was detected only once. The rearrangement uses TRBV5-6 and TRBJ1-2; 7 positions match TRBD1. V gave up 2 bases and J gave up 3 bases; unmatched junction bases: 4. The CDR3 is 14 amino acids. CDR1 and CDR2 (germline): SGHDT, YYEEEE. In DNA form, the CDR3 reads TGTGCCAGCAGCTTCCAGGGGGTTGACTATGGCTACACCTTC. Its protein is CASSFQGVDYGYTF.

The chain joins TRBV9 to TRBJ2-6; D gene unclear. In germline, CDR1 is SGDLS, CDR2 YYNGEE. V lost 0 bases and J 0 bases, leaving 10 bases between the germline ends. This CDR3 is built from 17 residues. CDR3 sequence reads: CASSVGAVFSGANVLTF. In DNA, the CDR3 is TGTGCCAGCAGCGTAGGGGCAGTTTTCTCTGGGGCCAACGTCCTGACTTTC.

In this sample, this clone turned up a few times. The chain recombines TRBV19 with TRBJ2-7; perhaps TRBD1 as D (5 bases). The CDR3 is 14 amino acids. V was clipped by 10 bases and J by 0 bases, with 16 bases between them. Germline values: CDR1 LNHDA, CDR2 SQIVND (reference sequence). CDR3 loop: CATSQGVFSYEQYF. For the CDR3, the DNA is TGTGCCACCTCTCAGGGTGTATTCTCCTACGAGCAGTACTTC.

The chain carries TRBV7-9 and TRBJ1-1; no clear D. The CDR3 extends over 14 amino acids. Germline V lookup: CDR1 SEHNR, CDR2 FQNEAQ (reference sequence). Trimming took 3 bases from V and 0 from J, leaving 8 bases between them. CDR3 coding DNA: TGTGCCAGCAGCTTTACAGAACTGAACACTGAAGCTTTCTTT. This encodes CASSFTELNTEAFF.

This clone was counted a single time. V and J are TRBV28 and TRBJ2-7; no definite D call. The length of the CDR3 is 11 residues. V was shortened by 7 bases and J by 6 bases, with 10 bases between the two germline ends. CDR1 MDHEN and CDR2 SYDVKM come from the germline V gene. CDR3 nucleotide sequence: TGTGCCAGCACCCTGCGGAGCGAGCAGTACTTC. Encoded protein: CASTLRSEQYF.

This clone was seen once. The rearrangement joins TRBV29-1 to TRBJ2-1, with D perhaps TRBD1 or TRBD2 (6 bases each). Germline V lookup: CDR1 SQVTM, CDR2 ANQGSEA. V lost 7 bases to trimming and J lost 5 bases, with 21 bases between them. The CDR3 sequence is 15 residues long. The CDR3 DNA follows: TGCAGCGCGAAACAACAGGGTGGAGGGAACAATGAGCAGTTCTTC. This codes for CSAKQQGGGNNEQFF.

This clone was recorded once. The gene calls are TRBV4-2 and TRBJ1-2; D is unclear. Germline lookup yields CDR1 LGHNA and CDR2 YNFKEQ. V dropped 0 bases and J dropped 0 bases, with 11 bases sitting between them. The CDR3 spans 16 residues. CDR3 DNA sequence: TGTGCCAGCAGCCAAGAACGAGGAGTAGCTAACTATGGCTACACCTTC. This encodes CASSQERGVANYGYTF.

The V gene is TRBV3-1 (or the pseudogene TRBV3-2), the J gene TRBJ1-2; no reliable D call. Germline V gene sequence: CDR1 LGHDT, CDR2 YNNKEL (reference sequence). Trimming cost V 0 bases and J 4 bases, with 15 bases left between them. This CDR3 has 16 amino acids. Written as DNA, the CDR3 is TGTGCCAGCAGCCAAGATAGGAGGACGCCGTTCTATGGCTACACCTTC. Translated: CASSQDRRTPFYGYTF.

The rearrangement uses TRBV3-1 (or the pseudogene TRBV3-2) and TRBJ1-5; D not certain. V was trimmed by 3 bases and J by 0 bases, leaving 9 bases between them. Germline assignment: CDR1 LGHDT and CDR2 YNNKEL (reference sequence). This CDR3 spans 15 amino acids. In nucleotides, the CDR3 is TGTGCCAGCAGCCAGGGAGGATTTAGCAATCAGCCCCAGCATTTT. It encodes CASSQGGFSNQPQHF.

The chain is built from TRBV28 and TRBJ1-2; D gene unclear. V lost 5 bases, J lost 2 bases, and 15 bases lay in between. The germline CDR1 and CDR2 sequences are MDHEN and SYDVKM. CDR3 length equals 15 residues. CDR3 protein: CASSGEARGNYGYTF. The CDR3 nucleotides read TGTGCCAGCAGTGGGGAAGCAAGAGGAAACTATGGCTACACCTTC.

This chain joins TRBV5-1 and TRBJ2-1, with 7 nucleotides matching TRBD1. CDR3 length equals 14 residues. V was pared by 5 bases and J by 3 bases, with 5 bases of the junction left unmatched. The germline gives CDR1 SGHRS, CDR2 YFSETQ. CDR3 bases: TGCGCCAGCAGTACGGGACAGCGCTACAATGAGCAGTTCTTC. Translation gives CASSTGQRYNEQFF.

This chain joins TRBV27 and TRBJ2-7; 8 nucleotides agree with TRBD1. CDR1 MNHEY and CDR2 SMNVEV come from the germline V gene (reference sequence). The length of the CDR3 is 13 residues. Losses at the gene ends were 5 bases for V and 5 bases for J; bases not matched to a gene: 5. The CDR3 reads CASSQGAVHEQYF. The CDR3 DNA follows: TGTGCCAGCAGTCAGGGGGCGGTCCACGAGCAGTACTTC.

There are a few counts of this clone. The chain combines TRBV24-1 with TRBJ2-5; D possibly uses TRBD1 or TRBD2 (5 bases each). CDR1 and CDR2 (germline): KGHDR, SFDVKD. The ends were cut back, 5 bases at V and 3 bases at J, with 9 bases in the middle. This CDR3 has 13 amino acids. CDR3 in DNA: TGTGCCACCAGTGCAGGGACGGAAGAGACCCAGTACTTC. Translation: CATSAGTEETQYF.